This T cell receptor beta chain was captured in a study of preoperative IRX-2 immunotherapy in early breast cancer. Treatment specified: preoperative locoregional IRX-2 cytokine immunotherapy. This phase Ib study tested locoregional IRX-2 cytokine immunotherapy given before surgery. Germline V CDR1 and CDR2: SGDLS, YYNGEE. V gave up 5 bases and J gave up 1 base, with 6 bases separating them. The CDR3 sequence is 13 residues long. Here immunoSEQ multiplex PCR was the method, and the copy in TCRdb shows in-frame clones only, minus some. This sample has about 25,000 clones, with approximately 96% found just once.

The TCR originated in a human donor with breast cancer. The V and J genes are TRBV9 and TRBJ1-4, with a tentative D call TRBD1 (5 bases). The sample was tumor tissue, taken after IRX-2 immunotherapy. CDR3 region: CASRGGTNEKLFF. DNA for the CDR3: TGTGCCAGCAGGGGGGGAACTAATGAAAAACTGTTTTTT.